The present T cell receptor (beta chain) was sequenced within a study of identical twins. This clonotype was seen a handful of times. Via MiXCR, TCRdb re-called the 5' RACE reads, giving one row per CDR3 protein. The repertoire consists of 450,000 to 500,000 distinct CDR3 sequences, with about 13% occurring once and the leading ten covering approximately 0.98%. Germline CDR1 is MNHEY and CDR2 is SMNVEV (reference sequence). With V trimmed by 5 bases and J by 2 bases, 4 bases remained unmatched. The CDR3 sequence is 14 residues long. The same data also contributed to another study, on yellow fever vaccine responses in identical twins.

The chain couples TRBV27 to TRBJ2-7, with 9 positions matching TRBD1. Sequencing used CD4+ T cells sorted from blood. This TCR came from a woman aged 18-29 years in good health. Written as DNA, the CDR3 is TGTGCCAGCAGTCAATGGGACAGGGCCTACGAGCAGTACTTC. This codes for CASSQWDRAYEQYF.